These 7 T cell receptor beta chains originate from one sample sequenced in a study of patients and donors after allogeneic stem cell transplantation. TCRdb itself ran the RT-PCR reads through MiXCR, one entry per CDR3 protein. This sample has over 150,000 distinct CDR3 sequences, with approximately 31% found just once. The sample comprised blood, either unsorted or a sorted T cell fraction (not recorded which). Receptors originate from a human donor who was either an allogeneic HSCT recipient or a stem cell or donor lymphocyte infusion donor (not recorded which). It is not recorded whose cells these are; they may come from a transplant donor.

The gene calls are TRBV12-3 or TRBV12-4 and TRBJ2-4; D remains unclear. This CDR3 region has 14 residues. The V end lost 5 bases, the J end lost 1 base, and 9 bases lay between the germline ends. The CDR3 nucleotides read TGTGCCAGCAGTCCCTCGTGGGCCAAAAACATTCAGTACTTC. Its translation: CASSPSWAKNIQYF.

This chain uses TRBV28 with TRBJ1-4; TRBD1 matches 7 bases. The CDR3 consists of 14 residues. Germline CDR1 is MDHEN and CDR2 is SYDVKM. CDR3 sequence (DNA): TGTGCGGGGGCGACAGGGCCGATTCCTTTCCTTCTGTTTTTT. Amino acid sequence: CAGATGPIPFLLFF.

The V call is TRBV20-1, the J call TRBJ1-6; 7 nucleotides agree with TRBD1. The CDR3 sequence is 14 residues long. Unmatched junction bases numbered 6, after V lost 6 bases and J lost 4 bases. Germline values: CDR1 DFQATT, CDR2 SNEGSKA (reference sequence). The CDR3 here is CSALLQGYNSPLHF. The CDR3 DNA follows: TGCAGTGCCCTTCTACAGGGGTATAATTCACCCCTCCACTTT.

The CDR3 DNA follows: TGTGCCAGCAGTTACCCTCCTCAGGGGGCGATGAACACTGAAGCTTTCTTT. Translation: CASSYPPQGAMNTEAFF. This chain connects TRBV6-6 to TRBJ1-1; TRBD1 aligns across 8 bases. From germline, CDR1 is MNHNY and CDR2 SVGAGI (reference sequence). With 2 bases clipped from V and 0 bases from J, the junction kept 8 bases outside the gene matches. This CDR3 is 17 amino acids long.

This rearrangement joins TRBV7-9 to TRBJ2-7; D is unresolved. Trimming took off 5 bases at V and 6 bases at J, with 8 bases between the two ends. The CDR3 has 11 residues. The germline gives CDR1 SEHNR, CDR2 FQNEAQ (reference sequence). The CDR3 region is CASSLSAEQYF. CDR3 bases: TGTGCCAGCAGCCTCTCGGCCGAGCAGTACTTC.

This clonotype showed up just a few times. This sequence joins TRBV10-3 and TRBJ2-3, with TRBD2 matching over 11 bases. V was pared by 2 bases and J by 5 bases, with 3 bases of the junction left unmatched. This CDR3 has 15 amino acids. Germline V CDR1 and CDR2: ENHRY, SYGVKD. The DNA of the CDR3 is TGTGCCATCAGTGAGCGTAGCGGGGGGGAAGATACGCAGTATTTT. Translated, it gives CAISERSGGEDTQYF.

The chain uses TRBV6-2 or TRBV6-3 and TRBJ2-7; maybe TRBD1 (5 bases). The ends were cut back, 3 bases at V and 3 bases at J, with 15 bases in the middle. Germline V lookup: CDR1 MNHEY, CDR2 SVGEGT. The CDR3 is 15 residues long. The CDR3 protein is CASSYLGANYYEQYF. The CDR3 DNA sequence: TGTGCCAGCAGTTATCTAGGGGCAAACTACTACGAGCAGTACTTC.